A selection of T cell receptor beta chains follows, all from one sample in a study of blood T cell repertoires in COVID-19. The protocol was immunoSEQ multiplex PCR, while the TCRdb copy is restricted to in-frame clones and leaves out a portion. Among fewer than 200,000 clones listed, under 85% were seen once. Sequencing input: peripheral blood. These receptors were taken from a man aged 55 to 70 who had recovered from COVID-19. Both conserved end residues are part of each CDR3. A D gene is named only where the DNA matches it firmly. Some rows mark clone size as missing; the rest say once, few, many or name a class of expanded clone.

CAWGTGAGGNTIYF TGTGCCTGGGGGACTGGGGCCGGTGGAAACACCATATATTTT . . TRBJ1-3 14 TRBV30
CASSQPDRGVNSPLHF TGCGCCAGCAGCCAACCAGACAGGGGAGTAAATTCACCCCTCCACTTT . TRBD1 TRBJ1-6 16 TRBV4-1
CASSSTSVGTQYF TGTGCCAGCAGCTCCACTAGCGTTGGTACGCAGTATTTT few TRBD2 TRBJ2-3 13 TRBV7-9
CASSEGHRGPYYEQYF TGTGCCAGCAGTGAAGGACACAGGGGACCTTACTACGAGCAGTACTTC . TRBD1 TRBJ2-7 16 TRBV6-1
CASSFGTGNSNQPQHF TGTGCCAGCAGCTTCGGGACAGGGAATAGCAATCAGCCCCAGCATTTT . TRBD1 TRBJ1-5 16 TRBV3-1/TRBV3-2
CASRARGPGNQPQHF TGTGCCAGCAGGGCAAGGGGGCCAGGCAATCAGCCCCAGCATTTT . TRBD1 TRBJ1-5 15 TRBV27
CASSQDLNQPQHF TGTGCCAGCAGCCAAGATCTAAATCAGCCCCAGCATTTT . . TRBJ1-5 13 TRBV5-8
CASSIAASGEDTQYF TGTGCCAGTAGTATAGCTGCTAGCGGGGAAGATACGCAGTATTTT . TRBD2 TRBJ2-3 15 TRBV19
CASSQGGQSYSPLHF TGTGCCAGCAGCCAAGGAGGACAGTCCTATTCACCCCTCCACTTT . . TRBJ1-6 15 TRBV3-1/TRBV3-2
CASSVVIAGELFF TGTGCCAGCAGCGTAGTAATTGCCGGGGAGCTGTTTTTT . . TRBJ2-2 13 TRBV9
CASSPTSGGYEQYF TGTGCCAGCAGCCCGACAAGCGGGGGCTACGAGCAGTACTTC . TRBD2 TRBJ2-7 14 TRBV9
CSVESGGYTEAFF TGCAGCGTTGAGTCCGGGGGGTACACTGAAGCTTTCTTT . . TRBJ1-1 13 TRBV29-1
CAWSGQGYGYTF TGTGCCTGGAGTGGACAGGGCTATGGCTACACCTTC . TRBD1 TRBJ1-2 12 TRBV30
CASSSDSMNTEAFF TGTGCCAGCAGCTCGGACAGCATGAACACTGAAGCTTTCTTT . . TRBJ1-1 14 TRBV11-2
CAWRIQGAPHGYTF TGTGCCTGGAGAATACAGGGGGCGCCCCATGGCTACACCTTC once TRBD1 TRBJ1-2 14 TRBV30
CATSDNTRGGETQYF TGTGCCACCAGTGATAACACTCGGGGGGGGGAGACCCAGTACTTC . TRBD2 TRBJ2-5 15 TRBV24-1
CASSQQQSGTGYNSPLHF TGTGCCAGCAGCCAACAGCAGTCCGGGACAGGGTATAATTCACCCCTCCACTTT . TRBD1 TRBJ1-6 18 TRBV11-2
CASSSRAGDYGYTF TGTGCCAGCAGCTCCCGGGCAGGGGACTATGGCTACACCTTC . . TRBJ1-2 14 TRBV7-2
CASSSEGTQYF TGTGCCAGCAGCTCGGAGGGTACGCAGTATTTT . . TRBJ2-3 11 TRBV5-4
CASSATPGGRETQYF TGTGCCAGCAGCGCGACCCCGGGGGGCAGAGAGACCCAGTACTTC many . TRBJ2-5 15 TRBV9
CASRPGQSSYEQYF TGTGCCAGCAGACCGGGACAGTCGTCCTACGAGCAGTACTTC . TRBD1 TRBJ2-7 14 TRBV6-5
CASSALNLWTGDIEQYF TGCGCCAGCAGTGCCCTTAACCTTTGGACAGGGGATATCGAGCAGTACTTC . TRBD1 TRBJ2-7 17 TRBV10-1
CASSLSRDRGNQPQHF TGTGCCAGCAGCCTTTCCAGGGACAGGGGCAATCAGCCCCAGCATTTT . TRBD1 TRBJ1-5 16 TRBV4-2
CATSTDRASGELFF TGTGCCACCAGCACCGACAGGGCAAGCGGGGAGCTGTTTTTT . TRBD1 TRBJ2-2 14 TRBV15
CASSLGQGSEKLFF TGTGCCAGCTCACTCGGACAGGGAAGTGAAAAACTGTTTTTT once TRBD1 TRBJ1-4 14 TRBV18
CASSFLGQSSYEQYF TGTGCCAGCAGTTTTCTGGGACAAAGCTCCTACGAGCAGTACTTC . . TRBJ2-7 15 TRBV27
CASSKDTGTNEQFF TGTGCCAGTAGCAAAGATACAGGGACCAATGAGCAGTTCTTC . . TRBJ2-1 14 TRBV19
CASSQVLGELFF TGTGCCAGCAGCCAGGTGCTGGGGGAGCTGTTTTTT . . TRBJ2-2 12 TRBV7-9
CATSEGRTSGGTYNEQFF TGTGCCACCAGTGAGGGGAGGACTAGCGGGGGGACATACAATGAGCAGTTCTTC . TRBD2 TRBJ2-1 18 TRBV24-1
CASSQGTGSPLHF TGTGCCAGCAGCCAAGGGACGGGATCACCCCTCCACTTT . . TRBJ1-6 13 TRBV3-1/TRBV3-2
CASSQVGVYYGYTF TGCGCCAGCAGCCAAGTGGGAGTATACTATGGCTACACCTTC . . TRBJ1-2 14 TRBV4-1
CASSLRGGFKYNSPLHF TGTGCCAGCAGTTTGAGGGGGGGGTTTAAGTATAATTCACCCCTCCACTTT . . TRBJ1-6 17 TRBV27
CASINHWQETQYF TGTGCCAGCATCAACCACTGGCAAGAGACCCAGTACTTC . . TRBJ2-5 13 TRBV6-5
CASSSQTDPNTGELFF TGTGCCAGCAGCTCCCAGACAGATCCGAACACCGGGGAGCTGTTTTTT . . TRBJ2-2 16 TRBV7-9
CASSPREGLGDPPTDTQYF TGTGCCAGCAGCCCCCGGGAGGGTTTGGGGGACCCCCCCACAGATACGCAGTATTTT . TRBD2 TRBJ2-3 19 TRBV7-3
CASRPGQASYEQYF TGTGCCAGCAGGCCGGGACAGGCATCCTACGAGCAGTACTTC . TRBD1 TRBJ2-7 14 TRBV27
CASRLAGDEQYF TGTGCCAGCAGGCTAGCGGGGGACGAGCAGTACTTC . TRBD2 TRBJ2-7 12 TRBV12-3/TRBV12-4
CASSQRVHSDGYTF TGCGCCAGCAGCCAACGCGTGCACTCGGATGGCTACACCTTC once . TRBJ1-2 14 TRBV4-1
CSVGGQAGEKLFF TGCAGCGTCGGGGGACAGGCGGGTGAAAAACTGTTTTTT once TRBD1 TRBJ1-4 13 TRBV29-1
CASTRGGATGELFF TGTGCCAGTACACGCGGGGGGGCCACCGGGGAGCTGTTTTTT . TRBD2 TRBJ2-2 14 TRBV19
CASTPGQGNRGYTF TGTGCCAGCACCCCGGGACAGGGTAATCGTGGCTACACCTTC . TRBD1 TRBJ1-2 14 TRBV28
CSASRTGSTDTQYF TGCAGTGCTAGTCGAACAGGTAGCACAGATACGCAGTATTTT . . TRBJ2-3 14 TRBV20-1
CASSAGLGNEQFF TGTGCCAGCAGCGCCGGTCTCGGGAATGAGCAGTTCTTC . . TRBJ2-1 13 TRBV6-5
CASSYDTVYGYTF TGTGCCAGCAGTTACGACACAGTATATGGCTACACCTTC few . TRBJ1-2 13 TRBV6-5
CASGTSYEQYF TGTGCCAGCGGGACTTCCTACGAGCAGTACTTC . . TRBJ2-7 11 TRBV2
CASRHPGTGVSGANVLTF TGTGCCAGCAGACATCCCGGGACAGGGGTTTCTGGGGCCAACGTCCTGACTTTC . TRBD1 TRBJ2-6 18 TRBV2
CSASDAGGTNNEQFF TGCAGTGCTAGTGATGCGGGGGGGACTAACAATGAGCAGTTCTTC . TRBD2 TRBJ2-1 15 TRBV20-1
CASSEWGGRSGNTIYF TGTGCCAGCAGTGAATGGGGAGGGCGCTCTGGAAACACCATATATTTT once . TRBJ1-3 16 TRBV25-1
CASRGRRGDYGYTF TGTGCCAGCAGAGGGAGGCGGGGAGACTATGGCTACACCTTC . . TRBJ1-2 14 TRBV7-2
CASSEMGGTNTGELFF TGTGCCAGCAGCGAAATGGGGGGGACGAACACCGGGGAGCTGTTTTTT . TRBD2 TRBJ2-2 16 TRBV7-8
CASSLTGTDTQYF TGTGCCAGCAGCTTGACAGGAACAGATACGCAGTATTTT . . TRBJ2-3 13 TRBV5-4
CSAVSDRQKYEQYF TGCAGCGCTGTCTCGGACAGACAGAAGTACGAGCAGTACTTC . . TRBJ2-7 14 TRBV29-1